The 16 T cell receptor beta chains below all came from one sample that was sequenced in a study of CD8 T cells in ankylosing spondylitis. TCRdb re-called the 5' RACE reads with MiXCR, one entry per CDR3 protein. The table shows roughly 180,000 distinct CDR3 sequences, with 11% occurring only once. Material for sequencing was blood, either unsorted or a sorted T cell fraction (not recorded which). The receptors were sampled from a male donor with ankylosing spondylitis or in good health (not recorded which).

The table lists this clonotype with many counts. This rearrangement joins TRBV14 to TRBJ2-7, with D unresolved. The CDR3 is 13 amino acids. Trimming cost V 4 bases and J 3 bases, with 10 bases left between them. Germline CDR1 reads SGHDN; CDR2 reads FVKESK. CDR3 amino acids: CASSPTLYYEQYF. The CDR3 DNA reads as TGTGCCAGCAGCCCGACACTCTACTACGAGCAGTACTTC. Full variable domain (outside the CDR3, taken from reference TRBV14 and TRBJ2-7): EAGVTQFPSHSVIEKGQTVTLRCDPISGHDNLYWYRRVMGKEIKFLLHFVKESKQDESGMPNNRFLAERTGGTYSTLKVQPAELEDSGVYFCASSPTLYYEQYFGPGTRLTVT.

This clonotype showed up many times. This chain links TRBV9 with TRBJ2-2, with TRBD2 matching 11 bases. The junction had 2 bases not matched to a gene; V was cut back by 6 bases and J by 1 base. This CDR3 has 15 residues. Germline assignment: CDR1 SGDLS and CDR2 YYNGEE. For the CDR3, the DNA is TGTGCCAGCACCCTAGCGGGAGGGAACACCGGGGAGCTGTTTTTT. Its translation: CASTLAGGNTGELFF.

With respect to this clonotype: With a much larger clone just one base away, this may be a read error. The chain recombines TRBV9 with TRBJ2-1; perhaps TRBD1 as D (7 bases). CDR3 length: 19 residues. Looked up from germline, CDR1 is SGDLS and CDR2 is YYNGEE. CDR3 sequence: CASGVGGVSGAYSDNEQFF. The CDR3 DNA sequence: TGTGCCAGCGGCGTAGGGGGCGTATCGGGGGCTTATTCAGACAATGAGCAGTTCTTC.

This clonotype has just a few counts. The V call is TRBV18, the J call TRBJ1-4; D not resolved. Germline V gene sequence: CDR1 KGHSH, CDR2 LQKENI. Between the trimmed V and J ends, which lost 2 bases and 5 bases, there was a span of 6 bases. The CDR3 spans 13 residues. The CDR3 DNA is TGTGCCAGCTCACCAGGGGTGAATGAAAAACTGTTTTTT. Amino acid sequence: CASSPGVNEKLFF.

The chain uses TRBV7-2 and TRBJ2-1; 13 positions match TRBD2. J was trimmed by 9 bases and V by 4 bases; bases with no gene match: 6. The length of the CDR3 is 15 residues. The V gene's germline CDR1 is SGHTA and CDR2 FQGNSA. CDR3 amino acids: CASSSLAGGLSEQFF. DNA for the CDR3: TGTGCCAGCAGCTCACTAGCGGGGGGGCTTTCTGAGCAGTTCTTC. The full variable domain, in which reference TRBV7-2 and TRBJ2-1 provide the parts outside the CDR3, is GAGVSQSPSNKVTEKGKDVELRCDPISGHTALYWYRQSLGQGLEFLIYFQGNSAPDKSGLPSDRFSAERTGGSVSTLTIQRTQQEDSAVYLCASSSLAGGLSEQFFGPGTRLTVL.

This clonotype was picked up many times. The rearrangement links TRBV11-2 to TRBJ2-3, with TRBD2 matching over 8 bases. CDR1 and CDR2 (germline): SGHAT, FQNNGV. The CDR3 length is 15 residues. The V and J ends lost 2 bases and 5 bases, in that order; junction bases with no gene match: 6. The CDR3 bases are TGTGCCAGCAGCTTACTCGGGGGGGCAGAAGATACGCAGTATTTT. This gives the protein CASSLLGGAEDTQYF.

Ten or more counts support this clonotype. One end of the junction varies from germline; a read error may be responsible. J is TRBJ2-1 and V is TRBV10-3; D not resolved. The CDR3 has 14 residues. CDR1 and CDR2 from the germline V gene are ENHRY and SYGVKD. The CDR3 DNA reads TGTGCCATCAGCAGGAGAGACGTCAGCGAGAGCCGCCTCTTC. It codes for CAISRRDVSESRLF.

This clonotype was recorded many times. The J gene is TRBJ1-2, the V gene TRBV3-1; D is undetermined. Trimming stripped 1 base from V and 0 bases from J, with 6 bases between. This CDR3 region has 14 residues. Per the germline V gene, CDR1 is LGHDT and CDR2 is YNNKEL (reference sequence). For the CDR3, the DNA is TGTGCCAGCAGCCAAGGGCAGGCTAACTATGGCTACACCTTC. Amino acid sequence: CASSQGQANYGYTF.

The table lists this clonotype with many counts. V and J are TRBV20-1 and TRBJ2-2, with D perhaps matching TRBD2 (6 bases). V lost 6 bases and J lost 6, with 20 bases in between. The CDR3 is 15 residues long. Germline CDR1 reads DFQATT; CDR2 reads SNEGSKA (reference sequence). CDR3 nucleotides: TGCAGTGCCTCAATAGGAGGGTCGGGGGCCGGGGAGCTGTTTTTT. It yields the protein CSASIGGSGAGELFF.

This clonotype has only a few counts. The chain carries TRBV24-1 and TRBJ2-1; TRBD2 might be the D (6 bases). The CDR3 covers 14 residues. Looked up from germline, CDR1 is KGHDR and CDR2 is SFDVKD. Between the trimmed V and J ends, which lost 4 bases and 7 bases, there was a span of 13 bases. The CDR3 sequence: CATSETGETNEQFF. The CDR3 region has the DNA TGTGCCACCAGTGAGACGGGAGAGACGAATGAGCAGTTCTTC.

For this clonotype: One end of the junction does not line up with germline, which may come from a read error. The chain carries TRBV6-2 or TRBV6-3 and TRBJ1-1; the match to TRBD1 covers 8 bases. CDR1 and CDR2 (germline): MNHEY, SVGEGT. The CDR3 covers 11 residues. CDR3 in amino acids: CTSSFGTGAFF. The DNA for the CDR3 is TGTACCAGCAGTTTCGGGACAGGAGCTTTCTTT.

V usage is TRBV12-3 or TRBV12-4 and J usage is TRBJ1-5; D ambiguous. The CDR3 totals 14 residues. V was trimmed by 5 bases and J by 5 bases, leaving 13 bases between them. CDR3 nucleotides: TGTGCCAGCAGTCCCGGAGTCAGAGATCAGCCCCAGCATTTT. This gives the protein CASSPGVRDQPQHF.

Many counts were recorded for this clonotype. The genes are TRBV12-3 or TRBV12-4 and TRBJ1-5, with D possibly TRBD1 on 5 matching bases. Trimming removed 3 bases from V and 5 bases from J, with 11 bases in between. The CDR3 consists of 14 residues. For the CDR3, the DNA is TGTGCCAGCAGTTTTGGCGTCAGGGATCAGCCCCAGCATTTT. Translating it yields CASSFGVRDQPQHF.

This clonotype was counted ten times or more. At one boundary the junction diverges from the germline segment, which might be a read error. This chain uses TRBV12-3 or TRBV12-4 with TRBJ1-2; D gene unclear. This CDR3 comprises 8 residues. In DNA form, the CDR3 reads TGTGCCAGCAGTCCTGGCGGCTTC. Amino acid sequence: CASSPGGF.

At least ten counts were recorded for this clonotype. The V gene is TRBV5-1, the J gene TRBJ2-2; TRBD1 matches at 8 bases. The V and J ends lost 0 bases and 0 bases, in that order; junction bases with no gene match: 4. The CDR3 sequence is 17 residues long. Germline CDR1 reads SGHRS; CDR2 reads YFSETQ. The CDR3 nucleotides read TGCGCCAGCAGCTTGGCCACAGGGGGGCCGAACACCGGGGAGCTGTTTTTT. Translation gives CASSLATGGPNTGELFF.

V gene TRBV7-9 combines with J gene TRBJ2-1; TRBD2 matches at 8 bases. J lost 4 bases, V lost 1 base, and 0 bases had no gene match. This CDR3 is 14 amino acids long. Germline values: CDR1 SEHNR, CDR2 FQNEAQ (reference sequence). The CDR3 DNA reads TGTGCCAGCAGCTTAGGCGGGAGGTACAATGAGCAGTTCTTC. Residues: CASSLGGRYNEQFF.